The present T cell receptor (beta chain) was sequenced within a study of cytotoxic CD8 clonotypes in ibrutinib-treated CLL. Study-wide context: Partial responders about 25, complete 2; around twelve progressed and some 15 stayed in remission by median roughly 70 months. Among the samples, the mean was roughly 260,000 productive templates and tens of thousands of productive rearrangements. Broader study findings: Elevated clonality accompanied ibrutinib response, with a return toward baseline values at progression.

Germline CDR1 and CDR2: SGHAT and FQNNGV. Trimming at V came to 5 bases and at J to 9 bases, leaving 15 bases not matched to a gene. This CDR3 region has 17 residues. TCR beta library input comprised roughly 2.2 micrograms of genomic DNA from cryopreserved PBMCs. The assay was immunoSEQ multiplex PCR, and TCRdb's table has in-frame clones only and misses some. The sample holds 200,000 or so clones, roughly 65% seen once. On this clone itself: Its target is not known.

The material was PBMCs, obtained after 12 months of ibrutinib treatment. V is TRBV11-2 and J is TRBJ2-1; 11 bases map to TRBD2. This sequence was found in a human donor with chronic lymphocytic leukemia. The CDR3 nucleotides read TGTGCCAGCAGCCGATACGGGACTAGCGGAGGTGTAGGTGAGCAGTTCTTC. Translated: CASSRYGTSGGVGEQFF.